This is a list of T cell receptor beta chains from one sample in a study of T-cell reconstitution after alpha-beta-depleted transplantation in children. A single record per CDR3 protein comes from TCRdb applying MiXCR to the PCR reads. The repertoire holds around 960,000 distinct CDR3 sequences, with roughly 29% as singletons. The sequences come from PBMCs, mostly from graft donor cells, collected 360 days after TCRalphabeta/CD19-depleted stem cell transplant. The receptors originated from a boy in the first two years of life who had a stem cell transplant for SCID, so the T cells may come from the graft donor. The CDR3 runs from the conserved cysteine through the conserved F or W. A D gene is named only where the DNA matches it firmly. Clone size appears in some rows only: once, few, many, or a class for an expanded clone.

J: TRBJ2-1
size: few
V: TRBV29-1
D: .
DNA: TGCAGCGTTGGGGTGGGTGAGCAGTTCTTC
CDR3: CSVGVGEQFF

J: TRBJ1-6
size: few
V: TRBV16
D: .
DNA: TGTGCCAGCAGCCAACTGGGCGTCGATTCACCCCTCCACTTT
CDR3: CASSQLGVDSPLHF

J: TRBJ2-1
size: few
V: TRBV4-2
D: .
DNA: TGTGCCAGCAGCGGATCCCTTGGGCGTGAGCAGTTCTTC
CDR3: CASSGSLGREQFF

J: TRBJ2-1
size: .
V: TRBV20-1
D: TRBD2
DNA: TGCAGTGCGATACTAGCGGGGGGACAAAATGAGCAGTTCTTC
CDR3: CSAILAGGQNEQFF

J: TRBJ1-1
size: few
V: TRBV12-3/TRBV12-4
D: .
DNA: TGTGCCAGCAGTTTGTCACTAGAAGCTTTCTTT
CDR3: CASSLSLEAFF

J: TRBJ2-2
size: .
V: TRBV6-2/TRBV6-3
D: .
DNA: TGTGCCAGCAGTTATCCTGGAGGGGGCACCGGGGAGCTGTTTTTT
CDR3: CASSYPGGGTGELFF

J: TRBJ2-5
size: .
V: TRBV7-2
D: TRBD1
DNA: TGTGCCAGCAGCTCGGGGACAGTCCTCCAAGAGACCCAGTACTTC
CDR3: CASSSGTVLQETQYF

J: TRBJ1-3
size: few
V: TRBV12-3/TRBV12-4
D: .
DNA: TGTGCCAGCAGTCCCAGGCGAGCTGGAAACACCATATATTTT
CDR3: CASSPRRAGNTIYF

J: TRBJ1-4
size: few
V: TRBV27
D: .
DNA: TGTGCCAGCAGCTGGAATCGAGGGGTAGGAGAAAAACTGTTTTTT
CDR3: CASSWNRGVGEKLFF

J: TRBJ2-3
size: .
V: TRBV12-3/TRBV12-4
D: TRBD1
DNA: TGTGCCAGCAGTTTACAGGGGGCGGGCACAGATACGCAGTATTTT
CDR3: CASSLQGAGTDTQYF

J: TRBJ2-2
size: few
V: TRBV4-1
D: .
DNA: TGCGCCAGCAGCCAAGTCCCAGCCGGGGAGCTGTTTTTT
CDR3: CASSQVPAGELFF

J: TRBJ1-2
size: .
V: TRBV12-3/TRBV12-4
D: .
DNA: TGTGCCAGCAGCCCGACAGGTCTGAGCTATGGCTACACCTTC
CDR3: CASSPTGLSYGYTF

J: TRBJ2-3
size: .
V: TRBV12-3/TRBV12-4
D: .
DNA: TGTGCCAGCAGTTTAACCAGGGTGAGCACAGATACGCAGTATTTT
CDR3: CASSLTRVSTDTQYF

J: TRBJ2-3
size: .
V: TRBV10-3
D: .
DNA: TGTGCCATAGGAAGGATCTCCACAGATACGCAGTATTTT
CDR3: CAIGRISTDTQYF

J: TRBJ2-1
size: .
V: TRBV28
D: TRBD2
DNA: TGTGCCAGCAGTCTAGCGGACCAACGTATATGGCACAATGAGCAGTTCTTC
CDR3: CASSLADQRIWHNEQFF

J: TRBJ2-2
size: few
V: TRBV12-3/TRBV12-4
D: .
DNA: TGTGCCAGCGGGGGGCCGAACACCGGGGAGCTGTTTTTT
CDR3: CASGGPNTGELFF

J: TRBJ2-4
size: .
V: TRBV20-1
D: TRBD1
DNA: TGCAGTGCTAGGCGACAGGGGTACGGAAACATTCAGTACTTC
CDR3: CSARRQGYGNIQYF

J: TRBJ2-7
size: many
V: TRBV2
D: .
DNA: TGTGCCAGCAGCGGGGGATCGTACGAGCAGTACTTC
CDR3: CASSGGSYEQYF

J: TRBJ2-3
size: few
V: TRBV3-1
D: TRBD2
DNA: TGTGCCAGCAGCCAAGGGAAGCGGGGGAAGACCACAGATACGCAGTATTTT
CDR3: CASSQGKRGKTTDTQYF

J: TRBJ2-7
size: .
V: TRBV21-1
D: .
DNA: TGTGCCAGCGGGTGTACGGGACTCTCCTACGAGCAGTACTTC
CDR3: CASGCTGLSYEQYF

J: TRBJ2-7
size: .
V: TRBV12-3/TRBV12-4
D: .
DNA: TGTGCCAGCAGTTTAGGGGATGCCTCCTACGAGCAGTACTTC
CDR3: CASSLGDASYEQYF

J: TRBJ2-2
size: .
V: TRBV12-3/TRBV12-4
D: TRBD1
DNA: TGTGCCAGCAGTGGACAGGTCCCCGGGGAGCTGTTTTTT
CDR3: CASSGQVPGELFF

J: TRBJ2-7
size: .
V: TRBV6-1
D: TRBD1
DNA: TGTGCCAGCAGTGAAGGGGACAGCATCTCCTACGAGCAGTACTTC
CDR3: CASSEGDSISYEQYF

J: TRBJ2-1
size: few
V: TRBV7-6
D: .
DNA: TGTGCCAGCAGCCCTAGAGGGGGACCCGGAGGTGAGCAGTTCTTC
CDR3: CASSPRGGPGGEQFF

J: TRBJ2-5
size: once
V: TRBV9
D: TRBD2
DNA: TGTGCCAGCAGCGTAAGCGGGGGGGGGGTAGAGACCCAGTACTTC
CDR3: CASSVSGGGVETQYF

J: TRBJ2-1
size: .
V: TRBV9
D: .
DNA: TGTGCCAGCAGCGCTCTTGGGCGGTCCTACAATGAGCAGTTCTTC
CDR3: CASSALGRSYNEQFF

J: TRBJ2-3
size: few
V: TRBV29-1
D: .
DNA: TGCAGCGTTGAACGGGGCATCACAGATACGCAGTATTTT
CDR3: CSVERGITDTQYF

J: TRBJ2-3
size: few
V: TRBV5-5
D: TRBD2
DNA: TGTGCCAGCAGCTTGGCCGGACTAGCGGGGCGCACAGATACGCAGTATTTT
CDR3: CASSLAGLAGRTDTQYF

J: TRBJ2-2
size: .
V: TRBV27
D: TRBD2
DNA: TGTGCCAGCAGTCGCATGGCGGGGGTAACGAACACCGGGGAGCTGTTTTTT
CDR3: CASSRMAGVTNTGELFF

J: TRBJ1-5
size: few
V: TRBV12-3/TRBV12-4
D: .
DNA: TGTGCCAGCAGTTTAGGGACCCTTGGCAATCAGCCCCAGCATTTT
CDR3: CASSLGTLGNQPQHF

J: TRBJ2-7
size: .
V: TRBV20-1
D: TRBD1
DNA: TGCAGTGCTAGAGATCGCCAGGGACAGGGGTACTACGAGCAGTACTTC
CDR3: CSARDRQGQGYYEQYF

J: TRBJ2-3
size: many
V: TRBV5-1
D: .
DNA: TGCGCCAGCAGCTTGGATGCGGTGGACACAGATACGCAGTATTTT
CDR3: CASSLDAVDTDTQYF

J: TRBJ2-3
size: few
V: TRBV15
D: .
DNA: TGTGCCACCAGCGGGAGGGACAGGTTCACAGATACGCAGTATTTT
CDR3: CATSGRDRFTDTQYF

J: TRBJ2-7
size: .
V: TRBV5-1
D: .
DNA: TGCGCCAGCAGCGGAAATGGAGGCTACGAGCAGTACTTC
CDR3: CASSGNGGYEQYF

J: TRBJ1-5
size: few
V: TRBV20-1
D: TRBD1
DNA: TGCAGTGCTAGAGCCCCGGGCAGGGGGCGAGGTCAGCCCCAGCATTTT
CDR3: CSARAPGRGRGQPQHF

J: TRBJ2-5
size: many
V: TRBV15
D: .
DNA: TGTGCCACCAGCAGGGAGGCCTTCCAAGAGACCCAGTACTTC
CDR3: CATSREAFQETQYF

J: TRBJ2-3
size: .
V: TRBV20-1
D: TRBD2
DNA: TGCAGTGCGGAAACCGGGACTAGCGGGGGGGCCTTTGAGGCAGATACGCAGTATTTT
CDR3: CSAETGTSGGAFEADTQYF

J: TRBJ1-3
size: .
V: TRBV7-6
D: TRBD1
DNA: TGTGCCAGCAGCTTGGGTCTCGACAGGGATGGAAACACCATATATTTT
CDR3: CASSLGLDRDGNTIYF

J: TRBJ2-6
size: .
V: TRBV20-1
D: .
DNA: TGCAGTGCTGGCGGTGGAGGGCTCTCTGGGGCCAACGTCCTGACTTTC
CDR3: CSAGGGGLSGANVLTF

J: TRBJ1-1
size: .
V: TRBV27
D: .
DNA: TGTGCCAGCAGTTGGACCTCCGGGGGGAACACTGAAGCTTTCTTT
CDR3: CASSWTSGGNTEAFF

J: TRBJ2-2
size: few
V: TRBV5-1
D: TRBD1
DNA: TGCGCCAGCAGCGCCTGGGCAGGACAGGGGGCGAGAGAGCTGTTTTTT
CDR3: CASSAWAGQGARELFF

J: TRBJ2-3
size: few
V: TRBV20-1
D: TRBD1
DNA: TGCAGTGCTTTGGACAGGGGGCTTCCCACAGATACGCAGTATTTT
CDR3: CSALDRGLPTDTQYF

J: TRBJ2-3
size: .
V: TRBV11-2
D: TRBD1
DNA: TGTGCCAGCAGCTTCCCGGAACCACCGGGACAGGGTGGAACAGATACGCAGTATTTT
CDR3: CASSFPEPPGQGGTDTQYF

J: TRBJ1-1
size: .
V: TRBV5-1
D: TRBD1
DNA: TGCGCCAGCAGCTCACAGGGGGCGGGGATTGAAGCTTTCTTT
CDR3: CASSSQGAGIEAFF

J: TRBJ2-1
size: .
V: TRBV29-1
D: TRBD1
DNA: TGCAGCGTTGTAGACAGGGGGTCCTACAATGAGCAGTTCTTC
CDR3: CSVVDRGSYNEQFF

J: TRBJ1-2
size: .
V: TRBV28
D: .
DNA: TGTGCCAGCAGGAAGACAGGAAACTATGGCTACACCTTC
CDR3: CASRKTGNYGYTF

J: TRBJ2-1
size: .
V: TRBV6-2/TRBV6-3
D: .
DNA: TGTGCCAGCAGTTACCCCTGGCCGAACGGTAATGAGCAGTTCTTC
CDR3: CASSYPWPNGNEQFF

J: TRBJ2-5
size: .
V: TRBV7-8
D: .
DNA: TGTGCCAGCAGCTTAGATTTCGGGGGAGTCGGGACCCAGTACTTC
CDR3: CASSLDFGGVGTQYF

J: TRBJ1-5
size: few
V: TRBV5-1
D: .
DNA: TGCGCCAGCAGCATAGGGCCTCCATCGGAGCCCCAGCATTTT
CDR3: CASSIGPPSEPQHF

J: TRBJ2-1
size: .
V: TRBV13
D: .
DNA: TGTGCCAGCAGCCCACCCATAGAGCACAATGAGCAGTTCTTC
CDR3: CASSPPIEHNEQFF

J: TRBJ2-1
size: .
V: TRBV12-3/TRBV12-4
D: .
DNA: TGTGCCAGCAGCGCGGGCCTTTTGACCTACAATGAGCAGTTCTTC
CDR3: CASSAGLLTYNEQFF

J: TRBJ2-5
size: few
V: TRBV20-1
D: .
DNA: TGCAGTGCTCTTAGGTTGGGGGAGACCCAGTACTTC
CDR3: CSALRLGETQYF

J: TRBJ2-3
size: .
V: TRBV5-6
D: .
DNA: TGTGCCAGCAGCCGGGAGGACAGTAGCACAGATACGCAGTATTTT
CDR3: CASSREDSSTDTQYF

J: TRBJ1-1
size: few
V: TRBV7-9
D: .
DNA: TGTGCCAGCAGGGGGGGACCGATGTCCGCTTTCTTT
CDR3: CASRGGPMSAFF

J: TRBJ2-2
size: few
V: TRBV28
D: .
DNA: TGTGCCAGCAGCCCACTAGTGAACACCGGGGAGCTGTTTTTT
CDR3: CASSPLVNTGELFF